What follows are 3 T cell receptor beta chains derived from one specimen sequenced in a study of blood T cell repertoires in COVID-19. Using immunoSEQ multiplex PCR, the repertoire was profiled, and TCRdb retains in-frame clones only, with some absent. The sample holds roughly 200,000 clones, 80% to 85% seen once. Sequencing was carried out using peripheral blood. The origin of the receptors is a man in his fifties or sixties with active or convalescent COVID-19.

This clone was seen more than once but under ten times. The chain couples TRBV10-3 to TRBJ1-1, with a possible D match to TRBD1 (5 bases). The V and J ends lost 0 bases and 5 bases respectively, with 13 bases between them. Per germline, CDR1 ENHRY and CDR2 SYGVKD. This CDR3 contains 15 residues. The CDR3 protein is CAISESGGRKTEAFF. CDR3 DNA: TGTGCCATCAGTGAGTCGGGGGGTCGGAAAACTGAAGCTTTCTTT.

The chain links TRBV4-3 to TRBJ1-2; 7 bases are a match to TRBD1. V trimming: 0 bases; J trimming: 4 bases; junction bases outside the gene matches: 5. The germline V gene encodes CDR1 LGHNA and CDR2 YSLEER. The CDR3 runs 15 residues. CDR3 nucleotides: TGCGCCAGCAGCCAAGAGGCCAGGGGGACCTATGGCTACACCTTC. Translating it yields CASSQEARGTYGYTF.

The chain has TRBV6-1 and TRBJ2-2; 9 bases fit TRBD1. Germline V gene data show CDR1 as MNHNS and CDR2 as SASEGT. The CDR3 consists of 16 residues. V shed 0 bases and J 3 bases; nucleotides not matched to a gene: 2. Here the CDR3 DNA reads TGTGCCAGCAGTGAAGCGGGGACAGGGTACACCGGGGAGCTGTTTTTT. As protein: CASSEAGTGYTGELFF.